These 7 T cell receptor beta chains were all obtained from the same sample, sequenced in a study of T cells in Graves' hyperthyroidism and ophthalmopathy. The investigators amplified TCR beta CDR3 regions from RNA transcripts. The TCR CDR3 was amplified in a first-round RT-PCR using the HTBI primer set. In TCRdb, the multiplex PCR reads were re-called with MiXCR into one record per CDR3 protein. The table records 250,000 to 300,000 distinct CDR3 sequences, 13% of them present only once. Input material: blood. The source is a woman aged 25-40 years with Graves' hyperthyroidism that later progressed to Graves' ophthalmopathy.

This clonotype came up many times. J is TRBJ1-1 and V is TRBV2; D remains unclear. Trimming took 6 bases from V and 8 from J, leaving 19 bases between them. In germline, CDR1 is SNHLY, CDR2 FYNNEI. This CDR3 has 14 residues. The CDR3 spells CASSDSSMWVEAFF. The DNA for the CDR3 is TGTGCCAGCAGCGATTCCTCGATGTGGGTAGAAGCTTTCTTT.

The V call is TRBV7-8, the J call TRBJ2-5; D remains ambiguous. Trimming pared 6 bases from V and 5 bases from J, leaving 16 bases between. Germline loops: CDR1 SGHVS, CDR2 FQNEAQ. CDR3 length: 14 residues. Here the CDR3 DNA reads TGTGCCAGCAGTCCACCTCCCTTGAACGAGACCCAGTACTTC. Protein sequence: CASSPPPLNETQYF.

The J gene is TRBJ1-4, the V gene TRBV13; TRBD1 matches at 7 bases. The germline V gene has CDR1 PRHDT and CDR2 FYEKMQ (reference sequence). The CDR3 sequence is 14 residues long. Trimming at V came to 5 bases and at J to 5 bases, leaving 5 bases not matched to a gene. The CDR3 sequence: CASSTRGQNEKLFF. As DNA, the CDR3 is TGTGCCAGCAGCACCAGGGGACAGAATGAAAAACTGTTTTTT.

This clonotype was detected ten times or more. J is TRBJ1-1 and V is TRBV6-2 or TRBV6-3; perhaps TRBD1 as D (6 bases). Deletions cut 5 bases from V and 8 bases from J, with 12 bases between. This CDR3 is 12 amino acids long. Germline V gene sequence: CDR1 MNHEY, CDR2 SVGEGT. The CDR3 sequence: CASSRGFDEAFF. CDR3 in DNA: TGTGCCAGCAGTAGGGGGTTCGACGAAGCTTTCTTT.

The CDR3 protein is CASSPSPASRGPYNEQFF. In nucleotides, the CDR3 is TGTGCCAGCAGCCCTTCCCCGGCATCTCGTGGGCCTTACAATGAGCAGTTCTTC. The chain has TRBV7-4 and TRBJ2-1; D is undetermined. V was clipped by 5 bases and J by 4 bases, with 24 bases between them. The length of the CDR3 is 18 residues. Germline CDR1 SGHVT, CDR2 SQSDAQ.

In regard to this clonotype: A much larger clone lies one base from this, so it may be a read error. The chain joins TRBV7-2 to TRBJ2-1; 9 nucleotides align to TRBD2. V lost 6 bases to trimming and J lost 9 bases; unmatched junction nucleotides: 15. Germline CDR1 reads SGHTA; CDR2 reads FQGNSA. This CDR3 has 16 amino acids. The chain's CDR3 is CASSSAGPAGGGEQFF. The CDR3 nucleotides are TGTGCCAGCAGTTCTGCGGGACCAGCGGGAGGTGGTGAGCAGTTCTTC.

The J gene is TRBJ2-3, the V gene TRBV3-1, with 7 bases matching TRBD2. Germline V lookup: CDR1 LGHDT, CDR2 YNNKEL (reference sequence). This CDR3 contains 16 residues. The junction had 7 bases not matched to a gene; V was cut back by 3 bases and J by 1 base. CDR3 sequence reads: CASSHKPTSGTDTQYF. DNA for the CDR3: TGTGCCAGCAGCCACAAACCTACTAGCGGCACAGATACGCAGTATTTT.